Below, 18 T cell receptor beta chains from the same sample are listed, as sequenced in a study of neoadjuvant anti-PD-1 for oral cavity cancer. Specified time point: after neoadjuvant nivolumab, at surgical resection. Using immunoSEQ multiplex PCR, the repertoire was profiled, and TCRdb retains in-frame clones only, with some absent. Of 20,000 to 25,000 clones in the sample, around 45% were seen once. The input for sequencing was tumor tissue, taken after nivolumab (anti-PD-1) treatment. The origin of the receptors is a person aged 35-79 years with oral cavity squamous cell carcinoma.

V gene TRBV5-6 combines with J gene TRBJ2-7; TRBD1 aligns across 10 bases. Germline-derived CDR1 and CDR2 are SGHDT and YYEEEE. V was pared by 5 bases and J by 5 bases, with 7 bases of the junction left unmatched. The CDR3 is 14 amino acids. CDR3 in amino acids: CASRPPGQGNEQYF. The CDR3 coding sequence is TGTGCCAGCAGGCCCCCGGGACAGGGGAACGAGCAGTACTTC.

The rearrangement links TRBV4-2 to TRBJ1-1; D is unresolved. The CDR3 contains 14 residues. Trimming left V 6 bases short and J 1 base short, with 12 bases between. In germline, CDR1 is LGHNA, CDR2 YNFKEQ. CDR3 residues: CASRFDIWNTEAFF. In DNA form, the CDR3 reads TGTGCCAGCAGATTCGACATCTGGAACACTGAAGCTTTCTTT.

In its sample, this clone was seen many times. The chain combines TRBV5-4 with TRBJ2-3, with D possibly being TRBD1 (6 bases). CDR1 and CDR2 (germline): SGHNT, YYREEE (reference sequence). V lost 3 bases and J 8 bases, leaving 19 bases between the germline ends. This CDR3 contains 15 residues. The CDR3 bases are TGTGCCAGCAGCTCCTCGACAGGTTCGGAGGTTACGCAGTATTTT. Amino acid sequence: CASSSSTGSEVTQYF. The variable domain in full, completed from reference TRBV5-4 and TRBJ2-3, reads ETGVTQSPTHLIKTRGQQVTLRCSSQSGHNTVSWYQQALGQGPQFIFQYYREEENGRGNFPPRFSGLQFPNYSSELNVNALELDDSALYLCASSSSTGSEVTQYFGPGTRLTVL.

By frequency in the sample, this clone is medium-sized. The chain carries TRBV6-1 and TRBJ1-5; D unresolved. Germline values: CDR1 MNHNS, CDR2 SASEGT. Trimming took off 2 bases at V and 0 bases at J, with 11 bases between the two ends. The CDR3 has 16 amino acids. The chain's CDR3 is CASSELQGYSNQPQHF. The CDR3 nucleotides are TGTGCCAGCAGTGAACTTCAAGGCTATAGCAATCAGCCCCAGCATTTT.

This chain joins TRBV29-1 and TRBJ2-1, with 12 bases identical to TRBD2. Germline V gene sequence: CDR1 SQVTM, CDR2 ANQGSEA. There are 12 residues in the CDR3. The chain's CDR3 is CTSSGGGDEQFF. The CDR3, as DNA: TGCACCTCTAGCGGGGGGGGCGATGAGCAGTTCTTC.

This clone was seen only a few times. The chain combines TRBV30 with TRBJ1-4, with D unclear. CDR3 length: 14 amino acids. Trimming pared 5 bases from V and 4 bases from J, leaving 14 bases between. From germline, CDR1 is GTSNPN and CDR2 SVGIG (reference sequence). The CDR3 coding sequence is TGTGCCTGGGGGGTACAAGGACTTAATGAAAAACTGTTTTTT. Residues: CAWGVQGLNEKLFF. The full variable domain, in which reference TRBV30 and TRBJ1-4 provide the parts outside the CDR3, is SQTIHQWPATLVQPVGSPLSLECTVEGTSNPNLYWYRQAAGRGLQLLFYSVGIGQISSEVPQNLSASRPQDRQFILSSKKLLLSDSGFYLCAWGVQGLNEKLFFGSGTQLSVL.

This clone occurred many times. CDR3 region: CASNWNSNQPQHF. DNA of the CDR3: TGTGCCAGTAACTGGAATAGCAATCAGCCCCAGCATTTT. The gene calls are TRBV19 and TRBJ1-5; D gene ambiguous. V gave up 7 bases and J gave up 0 bases, with 7 bases separating them. Germline V gene lookup returns CDR1 LNHDA and CDR2 SQIVND (reference sequence). The length of the CDR3 is 13 residues.

The rearrangement uses TRBV6-5 and TRBJ2-7; D gene ambiguous. The CDR3 totals 11 residues. Trimming stripped 1 base from V and 5 bases from J, with 3 bases between. In germline, CDR1 is MNHEY, CDR2 SVGAGI. CDR3 DNA sequence: TGTGCCAGCAGTTACTTCCACGAGCAGTACTTC. Amino acid sequence: CASSYFHEQYF.

The chain couples TRBV2 to TRBJ1-6; no definite D call. CDR1 is SNHLY, CDR2 FYNNEI, per germline. V lost 6 bases and J lost 7, with 16 bases in between. The CDR3 is 15 residues long. The CDR3 DNA follows: TGTGCCAGCAGCCGGCCTCTGGAGGCCAATTCACCCCTCCACTTT. This encodes CASSRPLEANSPLHF.

The genes are TRBV19 and TRBJ2-2; unclear D gene. V gave up 2 bases and J gave up 1 base, with 2 bases separating them. Germline CDR1 and CDR2: LNHDA and SQIVND (reference sequence). CDR3 length: 13 residues. The CDR3 spells CASSIQNTGELFF. The DNA for the CDR3 is TGTGCCAGTAGTATACAGAACACCGGGGAGCTGTTTTTT.

The chain employs TRBV6-1 and TRBJ1-5; perhaps TRBD1 as D (5 bases). V dropped 4 bases and J dropped 0 bases, with 13 bases sitting between them. Germline V gene data show CDR1 as MNHNS and CDR2 as SASEGT. The CDR3 runs 16 residues. CDR3 sequence reads: CASSAMAGYSNQPQHF. The CDR3 DNA reads as TGTGCCAGCAGTGCCATGGCAGGGTATAGCAATCAGCCCCAGCATTTT.

The rearrangement uses TRBV6-4 and TRBJ2-1; D ambiguous. CDR3 size: 16 residues. With 4 bases removed from V and 7 bases from J, the gap between germline ends came to 20 bases. Germline-derived CDR1 and CDR2 are MRHNA and SNTAGT. The DNA for the CDR3 is TGTGCCAGCAGTGCCGGTCACTTGATACTACAGAATGAGCAGTTCTTC. It yields the protein CASSAGHLILQNEQFF.

The chain carries TRBV2 and TRBJ2-7; D is tentatively TRBD1 or TRBD2 (5 bases each). V lost 8 bases and J lost 9, with 17 bases in between. Germline lookup yields CDR1 SNHLY and CDR2 FYNNEI. The CDR3 covers 12 residues. In nucleotides, the CDR3 is TGTGCCAGCGCCACCGGGACGGTTCTGCAGTACTTC. Protein: CASATGTVLQYF.

The chain has TRBV9 and TRBJ1-1; D ambiguous. The germline V gene has CDR1 SGDLS and CDR2 YYNGEE. This CDR3 region has 14 residues. V shed 4 bases and J shed 3 bases, with 13 bases lying between them. DNA for the CDR3: TGTGCCAGCAGCCCTAGAGGACGGCACACTGAAGCTTTCTTT. Translating it yields CASSPRGRHTEAFF.

This clone has only one observation. This sequence joins TRBV18 and TRBJ2-1, with a tentative D call TRBD1 (6 bases). V was clipped by 5 bases and J by 5 bases, with 13 bases between them. This CDR3 has 14 amino acids. CDR1 is KGHSH, CDR2 LQKENI, per germline. CDR3 sequence (DNA): TGTGCCAGCTCATCATACAGGGAGAACAATGAGCAGTTCTTC. It translates to CASSSYRENNEQFF.

The CDR3 nucleotides are TGTGCCAGCAGTGATAGGGGACTAAGCGCAGAGACCCAGTACTTC. It is translated as CASSDRGLSAETQYF. This rearrangement joins TRBV2 to TRBJ2-5, with 7 nucleotides matching TRBD2. V dropped 3 bases and J dropped 4; count of bases not matched to a gene: 8. CDR1 and CDR2 from the germline V gene are SNHLY and FYNNEI. The CDR3 runs 15 residues.

This clone has a single count. The chain joins TRBV5-5 to TRBJ2-3; D is possibly TRBD1 or TRBD2 (6 bases each). V lost 6 bases and J lost 0, with 14 bases in between. The CDR3 loop spans 15 amino acids. The V gene's germline CDR1 is SGHKS and CDR2 YYEKEE (reference sequence). The CDR3 sequence: CASTVGGHSTDTQYF. CDR3 sequence (DNA): TGTGCCAGCACGGTCGGGGGACATAGCACAGATACGCAGTATTTT.

This clone occurred many times. Additional DNA sequences in this sample encode the identical CDR3. The gene calls are TRBV5-1 and TRBJ2-7, with TRBD1 matching over 8 bases. Germline V gives CDR1 SGHRS, CDR2 YFSETQ. CDR3 length: 15 residues. V was pared by 5 bases and J by 3 bases, with 10 bases of the junction left unmatched. The CDR3 nucleotides read TGCGCCAGCAGACTTGCAGGGGACAGGAGCTACGAGCAGTACTTC. It encodes CASRLAGDRSYEQYF.